This TCR beta chain was documented in a study of blood T cells in healthy people across ages. CDR1 and CDR2 from the germline V gene are SGHRS and YFSETQ. The CDR3 covers 16 residues. V was shortened by 2 bases and J by 0 bases, with 13 bases between the two germline ends. The table lists this clonotype with a few counts. Its target is not known. Notes on the study in general: Naive CD4+ cell counts and diversity both ran higher in long-lived than in aged donors.

Primed by a sample-barcoded 5' primer and a J-beta primer mix, a second PCR proceeded for about 7 to 11 cycles. TCRdb re-analysed the 5' RACE reads in MiXCR, keeping a single row per CDR3 protein. The table includes some 860,000 distinct CDR3 sequences, 56% detected once. This receptor was taken from a man aged 40-50 years in good health. Sequenced material: blood. The chain joins TRBV5-1 to TRBJ2-3; perhaps TRBD2 as D (6 bases). This CDR3 is CASSFYSDYSTDTQYF. In DNA, the CDR3 is TGCGCCAGCAGCTTCTACTCGGACTATAGCACAGATACGCAGTATTTT.